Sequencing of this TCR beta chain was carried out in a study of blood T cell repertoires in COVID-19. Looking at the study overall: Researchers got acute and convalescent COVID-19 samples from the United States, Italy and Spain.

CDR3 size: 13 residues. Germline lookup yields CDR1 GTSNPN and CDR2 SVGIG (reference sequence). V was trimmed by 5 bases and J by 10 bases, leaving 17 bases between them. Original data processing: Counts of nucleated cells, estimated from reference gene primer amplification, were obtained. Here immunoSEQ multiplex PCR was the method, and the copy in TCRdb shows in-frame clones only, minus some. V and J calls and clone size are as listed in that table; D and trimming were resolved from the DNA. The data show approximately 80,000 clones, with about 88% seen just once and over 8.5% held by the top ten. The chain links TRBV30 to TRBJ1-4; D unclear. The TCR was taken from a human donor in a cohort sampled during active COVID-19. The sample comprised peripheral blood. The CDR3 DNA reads TGTGCCTGGGCCGGGATCCTAGCTGGAAAACTGTTTTTT. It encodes CAWAGILAGKLFF.